Presented here are 4 T cell receptor beta chains from one specimen sequenced in a study of cytomegalovirus exposure and HLA in healthy donors. The study ran its PCR with 60 Vbeta and 13 Jbeta primers. The protocol was immunoSEQ multiplex PCR, while the TCRdb copy is restricted to in-frame clones and leaves out a portion. The repertoire holds over 130,000 clones, with around 86% as singletons. Material for sequencing was PBMCs. The origin of the receptors is a female donor in good health and CMV-seronegative.

This chain connects TRBV2 to TRBJ1-5; the match to TRBD1 covers 8 bases. The germline V gene has CDR1 SNHLY and CDR2 FYNNEI. Losses at the gene ends were 4 bases for V and 1 base for J; bases not matched to a gene: 3. This CDR3 has 15 amino acids. The DNA of the CDR3 is TGTGCCAGCAGTGGGACAGGGAGGAGCAATCAGCCCCAGCATTTT. The encoded protein is CASSGTGRSNQPQHF.

CDR3 in DNA: TGCGCCAGCACCCGCCCCCAGGGGGCGCGGGGCACAGATACGCAGTATTTT. Translated: CASTRPQGARGTDTQYF. The rearrangement uses TRBV10-2 and TRBJ2-3; 8 bases map to TRBD1. CDR1 WSHSY and CDR2 SAAADI come from the germline V gene. The CDR3 extends over 17 amino acids. J lost 1 base, V lost 7 bases, and 13 bases had no gene match.

V and J are TRBV28 and TRBJ2-6; D ambiguous. V was cut by 1 base and J by 4 bases, with 14 bases left in between. CDR1 is MDHEN and CDR2 is SYDVKM in the germline V gene. This CDR3 region has 17 residues. The CDR3 loop reads CASSLYIASSGANVLTF. DNA of the CDR3: TGTGCCAGCAGTTTATATATTGCGTCTTCCGGGGCCAACGTCCTGACTTTC.

The chain recombines TRBV7-9 with TRBJ1-2, with no clear D. Germline V gene lookup returns CDR1 SEHNR and CDR2 FQNEAQ (reference sequence). V was shortened by 1 base and J by 2 bases, with 11 bases between the two germline ends. The CDR3 contains 15 residues. The chain's CDR3 is CASSLVSQPNYGYTF. CDR3 DNA: TGTGCCAGCAGCTTAGTGTCACAGCCGAACTATGGCTACACCTTC.